The present T cell receptor beta chain was sequenced within a study of T cell repertoires in cytomegalovirus infection (dated by TCRdb to between 2018 and 2021). With regard to the full study: Because public TCR beta signatures pointed to carriage of CMV infection together with the matching HLA type, the HLA type of each donor mattered for the analysis.

With respect to this clonotype: No antigen is known for it. Within one base of it there is no much larger clone, and no base qualities were kept.

A distance of 12 bases separates the germline ends of V and J, which lose 4 bases and 2 bases respectively. CDR1 and CDR2 (SGDLS, YYNGEE) derive from the germline V gene. The CDR3 runs 14 residues from the cysteine to the phenylalanine. The read is trimmed to its CDR3 DNA, 42 bases read in frame from base 1. The research as a whole found: The ex vivo response was dominated by HLA-C-restricted CMV-specific TCR beta clonotypes, which also provided the single most frequent clonotype in two of eight donors. Cumulative frequency of public TCR beta family members discriminated carriers of CMV infection plus the relevant HLA type in this cohort and an independent approximately 370-donor cohort.

The data were produced on an Illumina HiSeq 1500. The public reads were run again by TCRdb, first through fastp at Q25 and then through MiXCR, and only productive beta chains were kept. Each CDR3 protein gets just one entry, which takes the most common genes and DNA from the rows behind it. The table for this sample lists 250,000 or so distinct CDR3 sequences; less than 9.5% of them were counted only once. Jointly, the top ten make up roughly 16% of the sample. Material: PBMCs. The sequence was collected from a human donor in good health (CMV status not recorded). Some clones in this sample may be carry-over from other donors' samples. Recombination linked TRBV9 to TRBJ1-1; the D gene assignment is ambiguous. The DNA sequence reads TGTGCCAGCAGCCCGCGGCTGACCAACACTGAAGCTTTCTTT. Translated, this is CASSPRLTNTEAFF.